These T cell receptor beta chains were read from a single sample in a study of response to subunit inactivated influenza vaccine. TCRdb reprocessed the RT-PCR reads via MiXCR and lists one record per CDR3 protein. The table records about 540,000 distinct CDR3 sequences, approximately 20% of them present only once. Separately, the same data were catalogued under a study of T cells expressing NK-cell markers.

Sequencing used CD4+ T cells sorted from PBMCs, obtained 12 days after vaccination. These receptors all stem from a man aged 45-65 years who received an inactivated influenza vaccine. CDR3s include the opening cysteine and the closing phenylalanine or tryptophan. The D gene is left open where the match is weak. Clone size appears in some rows only: once, few, many, or a class for an expanded clone.

clone size,J gene,V gene,D gene,CDR3 length,CDR3 DNA,CDR3 protein
NA,TRBJ2-3,TRBV20-1,NA,12,TGCAGTGCTAGTTCCAGCACAGATACGCAGTATTTT,CSASSSTDTQYF
few,TRBJ2-2,TRBV11-1,NA,18,TGTGCCAGCAGCCAATTCCCTAGTGGAAGGGTCGACACCGGGGAGCTGTTTTTT,CASSQFPSGRVDTGELFF
once,TRBJ2-2,TRBV11-1,TRBD2,20,TGTGCCAGCAGCAGACCAGGAGGGACTAGCGGGAGAGCGAACACCGGGGAGCTGTTTTTT,CASSRPGGTSGRANTGELFF
few,TRBJ2-7,TRBV20-1,NA,12,TGCAGTGCCGAGGGTAGCGGATACGAGCAGTACTTC,CSAEGSGYEQYF
few,TRBJ2-2,TRBV15,TRBD2,16,TGTGCCACCAGGGGACTAGCGGGAGTTGTTACCGGGGAGCTGTTTTTT,CATRGLAGVVTGELFF
many,TRBJ2-3,TRBV6-2/TRBV6-3,NA,15,TGTGCCAGCAGTCCCAGAGCGGGTGTCTCGTATACGCAGTATTTT,CASSPRAGVSYTQYF
NA,TRBJ2-7,TRBV10-3,TRBD1,14,TGTGCCACCGTCCCTGGGACAGCCTCCTACGAGCAGTACTTC,CATVPGTASYEQYF
few,TRBJ2-1,TRBV12-3/TRBV12-4,TRBD2,14,TGTGCCAGCAGTTTAAGACTAGCGGGGAATGAGCAGTTCTTC,CASSLRLAGNEQFF
few,TRBJ1-4,TRBV12-3/TRBV12-4,NA,13,TGTGCCAGCAGATGGGGGGGAGATGAAAAACTGTTTTTT,CASRWGGDEKLFF
NA,TRBJ2-7,TRBV29-1,NA,11,TGCAGCGTTGCTGACAGATACGAGCAGTACTTC,CSVADRYEQYF
NA,TRBJ1-3,TRBV4-1,NA,15,TGCGCCAGCAGCCGAGATCCCGGGACCGGAAACACCATATATTTT,CASSRDPGTGNTIYF
many,TRBJ1-5,TRBV6-2/TRBV6-3,NA,14,TGTGCCAGCAGTTTCAGCCAGGTCTATCAGCCCCAGCATTTT,CASSFSQVYQPQHF
few,TRBJ2-1,TRBV24-1,TRBD2,16,TGTGCCACCAGTGATTCGGGACTAGCGGGAATAAATGAGCAGTTCTTC,CATSDSGLAGINEQFF
few,TRBJ1-3,TRBV15,NA,15,TGTGCCACCAGCAGTGGTGGGGGCTCTGGAAACACCATATATTTT,CATSSGGGSGNTIYF
few,TRBJ1-3,TRBV7-6,NA,16,TGTGCCAGCAGCTTAGTTGGGGGTAGCTCTGGAAACACCATATATTTT,CASSLVGGSSGNTIYF
NA,TRBJ2-2,TRBV13,NA,16,TGTGCCAGCAGCTTGGGTCCTCTCTGGGGCACCGGGGAGCTGTTTTTT,CASSLGPLWGTGELFF
few,TRBJ2-2,TRBV28,TRBD1,14,TGTGCCAGCAGAGGGACAGGGGGGTCCGGGGAGCTGTTTTTT,CASRGTGGSGELFF
NA,TRBJ2-7,TRBV5-1,NA,12,TGCGCCAGCAGCCGGGACCGATACGAGCAGTACTTC,CASSRDRYEQYF
few,TRBJ1-1,TRBV7-9,NA,12,TGTGCCAGCACCTCCAATTCCCGAGAAGCTTTCTTT,CASTSNSREAFF
NA,TRBJ1-1,TRBV7-2,NA,11,TGTGCCAGCAGCTCTTTCGTTGAAGCTTTCTTT,CASSSFVEAFF
NA,TRBJ2-7,TRBV28,TRBD1,14,TGTGCCAGCAGTTTATACGGGACAGCCGACGAGCAGTACTTC,CASSLYGTADEQYF
few,TRBJ2-3,TRBV7-2,TRBD2,16,TGTGCCAGCAGCTTACTGGGTAGCGGGAGGACAGATACGCAGTATTTT,CASSLLGSGRTDTQYF
NA,TRBJ1-5,TRBV6-1,NA,15,TGTGCCAGCAGTGATGGTCAGGGGCTGAGGCAGCCCCAGCATTTT,CASSDGQGLRQPQHF
NA,TRBJ2-5,TRBV5-1,NA,14,TGCGCCAGCAGCACCGTTGGGGCCCAAGAGACCCAGTACTTC,CASSTVGAQETQYF
few,TRBJ1-3,TRBV30,NA,15,TGTGCCTGGAGAGAGGACAGACACTCTGGAAACACCATATATTTT,CAWREDRHSGNTIYF
NA,TRBJ2-7,TRBV7-2,NA,13,TGTGCCAGCAGCTCCTCAGGGTATTACGAGCAGTACTTC,CASSSSGYYEQYF
few,TRBJ2-7,TRBV20-1,TRBD2,12,TGCAGTGCTCTCGGGGGGACTCTCGAGCAGTACTTC,CSALGGTLEQYF
NA,TRBJ2-7,TRBV30,NA,14,TGTGCCTGGAAACCGACCCCTGGGTCCTACGAGCAGTACTTC,CAWKPTPGSYEQYF
many,TRBJ2-7,TRBV20-1,NA,14,TGCAGTGCTAGATCCCCCAGGGACTCTTACGAGCAGTACTTC,CSARSPRDSYEQYF
once,TRBJ2-5,TRBV12-3/TRBV12-4,TRBD1,18,TGTGCCAGCAGCGCCAACCCCGGGACAGGGGGTATACAAGAGACCCAGTACTTC,CASSANPGTGGIQETQYF
NA,TRBJ2-2,TRBV2,TRBD1,14,TGTGCCAGCAGCCAGACAGGGTACACCGGGGAGCTGTTTTTT,CASSQTGYTGELFF
few,TRBJ2-1,TRBV4-3,NA,15,TGCGCCAGCAGCCAAGAAAGGAACCCCTACAATGAGCAGTTCTTC,CASSQERNPYNEQFF
few,TRBJ2-3,TRBV5-1,NA,15,TGCGCCAGCAGTAAAGGGTTGAGGGACACAGATACGCAGTATTTT,CASSKGLRDTDTQYF
few,TRBJ1-2,TRBV12-3/TRBV12-4,NA,13,TGTGCCAGCAGCCGCTCGACCAACTATGGCTACACCTTC,CASSRSTNYGYTF
many,TRBJ2-7,TRBV28,TRBD2,13,TGTGCCAGCAGTCTAGGACTAGAGGGTGAGCAGTACTTC,CASSLGLEGEQYF
few,TRBJ1-5,TRBV20-1,NA,12,TGCAGTGCCAGGGCGGGGGGGCAGCCCCAGCATTTT,CSARAGGQPQHF
few,TRBJ2-5,TRBV24-1,TRBD2,17,TGTGCCACCAGTGAACCGGGGGGGCGGTTTACGAAAGAGACCCAGTACTTC,CATSEPGGRFTKETQYF
NA,TRBJ2-1,TRBV7-3,NA,13,TGTGCCAGCAGCTTCAGCAGTGAACATGAGCAGTTCTTC,CASSFSSEHEQFF
NA,TRBJ1-5,TRBV6-2/TRBV6-3,TRBD1,14,TGTGCCAGCACTCAACAGGGGGGAAATCAGCCCCAGCATTTT,CASTQQGGNQPQHF
NA,TRBJ2-1,TRBV6-2/TRBV6-3,TRBD2,18,TGTGCCAGCAGTTTTCCGCGGACTAGCGGGAGGGCCTACAATGAGCAGTTCTTC,CASSFPRTSGRAYNEQFF
NA,TRBJ1-2,TRBV6-1,NA,15,TGTGCCAGCAGGGATGTAGACCAGAAGGGGAATGGCTACACCTTC,CASRDVDQKGNGYTF
many,TRBJ1-1,TRBV7-9,NA,13,TGTGCCAGCAGCCCGATAATGAACACTGAAGCTTTCTTT,CASSPIMNTEAFF
few,TRBJ2-3,TRBV20-1,NA,13,TGCAGTGCTAGAAGCCCGGTCACAGATACGCAGTATTTT,CSARSPVTDTQYF
few,TRBJ2-7,TRBV11-2,NA,15,TGTGCCAGCAGCTTAAGGGACGGAGGTTCCTACGAGCAGTACTTC,CASSLRDGGSYEQYF
few,TRBJ1-4,TRBV29-1,NA,12,TGCAGCGCCTTGGGGGGAGGGGAAAAACTGTTTTTT,CSALGGGEKLFF